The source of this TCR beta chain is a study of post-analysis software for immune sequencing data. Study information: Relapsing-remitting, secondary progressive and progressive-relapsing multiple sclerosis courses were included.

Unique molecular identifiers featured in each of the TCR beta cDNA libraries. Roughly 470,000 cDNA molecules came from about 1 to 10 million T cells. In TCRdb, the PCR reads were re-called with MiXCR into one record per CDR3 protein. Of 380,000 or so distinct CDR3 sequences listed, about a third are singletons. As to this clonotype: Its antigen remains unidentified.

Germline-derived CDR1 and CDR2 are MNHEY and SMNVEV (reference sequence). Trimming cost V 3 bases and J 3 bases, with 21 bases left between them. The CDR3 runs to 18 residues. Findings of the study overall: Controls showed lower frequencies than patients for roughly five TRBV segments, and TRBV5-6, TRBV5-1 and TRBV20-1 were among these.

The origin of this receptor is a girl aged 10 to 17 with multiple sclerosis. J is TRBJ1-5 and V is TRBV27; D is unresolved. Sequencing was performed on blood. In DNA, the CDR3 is TGTGCCAGCAGTTTCCGGATGGACGGGATGGGTCTCAATCAGCCCCAGCATTTT. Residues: CASSFRMDGMGLNQPQHF.